This T cell receptor (beta chain) was found in a study of T cells after yellow fever vaccination. Study as a whole: SMART-Seq v4 Ultra Low Input served to prepare low-cell-number fractions. Study-level points and caveats: The study re-detected most primary-vaccination clones after the booster (roughly 96% CD4, roughly 91% CD8). Faster peaking, at day 5 versus 15, marked a secondary response that was weaker.

This clonotype was recorded a few times. What it recognizes is unknown. With 1 base removed from V and 6 bases from J, the gap between germline ends came to 13 bases. CDR1 and CDR2 (germline): SGHTA, FQGNSA. The CDR3 totals 16 residues. A 5'RACE template-switching step, the method used to make TCR cDNA, added a universal primer site and UMIs. TCRdb reprocessed the 5' RACE reads via MiXCR and lists one record per CDR3 protein. The sample comprises some 340,000 distinct CDR3 sequences, about 4% of which are singletons, and 20% to 25% rests with the top ten. The clonotype originates from a man in his late teens or twenties who received the YFV17D yellow fever vaccine. V and J are TRBV7-2 and TRBJ1-6; D call uncertain. The source was PBMCs, collected 5 days after the yellow fever booster vaccination. CDR3: CASSLVIGRSNSPLHF. The CDR3 DNA reads as TGTGCCAGCAGCTTAGTAATTGGACGGTCTAATTCACCCCTCCACTTT.